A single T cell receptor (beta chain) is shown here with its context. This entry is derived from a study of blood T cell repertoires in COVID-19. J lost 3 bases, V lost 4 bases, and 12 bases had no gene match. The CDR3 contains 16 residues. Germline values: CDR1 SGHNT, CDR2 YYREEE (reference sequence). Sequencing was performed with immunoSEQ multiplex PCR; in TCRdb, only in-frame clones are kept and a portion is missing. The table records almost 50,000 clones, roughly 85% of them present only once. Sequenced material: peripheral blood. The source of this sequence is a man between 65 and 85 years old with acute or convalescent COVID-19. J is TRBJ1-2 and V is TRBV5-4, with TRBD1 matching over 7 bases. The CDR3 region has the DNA TGTGCCAGCAGCAAAGTCCGGGACAGCCTATACTATGGCTACACCTTC. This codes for CASSKVRDSLYYGYTF. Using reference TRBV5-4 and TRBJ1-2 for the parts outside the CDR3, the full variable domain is ETGVTQSPTHLIKTRGQQVTLRCSSQSGHNTVSWYQQALGQGPQFIFQYYREEENGRGNFPPRFSGLQFPNYSSELNVNALELDDSALYLCASSKVRDSLYYGYTFGSGTRLTVV.